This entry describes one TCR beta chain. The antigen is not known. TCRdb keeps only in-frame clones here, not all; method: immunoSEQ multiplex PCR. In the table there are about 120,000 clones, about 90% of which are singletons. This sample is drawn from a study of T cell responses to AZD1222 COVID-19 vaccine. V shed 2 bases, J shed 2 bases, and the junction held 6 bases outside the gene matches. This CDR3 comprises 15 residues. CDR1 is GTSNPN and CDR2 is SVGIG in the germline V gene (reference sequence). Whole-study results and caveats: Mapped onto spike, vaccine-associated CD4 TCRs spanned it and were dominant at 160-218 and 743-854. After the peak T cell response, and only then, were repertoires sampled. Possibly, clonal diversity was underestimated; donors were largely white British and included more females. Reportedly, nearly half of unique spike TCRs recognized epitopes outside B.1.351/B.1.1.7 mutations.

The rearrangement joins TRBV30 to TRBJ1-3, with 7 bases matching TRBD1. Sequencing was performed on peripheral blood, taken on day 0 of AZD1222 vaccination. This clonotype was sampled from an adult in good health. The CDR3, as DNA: TGTGCCTGGAGTTCACAGGGGCTTGCTGGAAACACCATATATTTT. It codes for CAWSSQGLAGNTIYF.